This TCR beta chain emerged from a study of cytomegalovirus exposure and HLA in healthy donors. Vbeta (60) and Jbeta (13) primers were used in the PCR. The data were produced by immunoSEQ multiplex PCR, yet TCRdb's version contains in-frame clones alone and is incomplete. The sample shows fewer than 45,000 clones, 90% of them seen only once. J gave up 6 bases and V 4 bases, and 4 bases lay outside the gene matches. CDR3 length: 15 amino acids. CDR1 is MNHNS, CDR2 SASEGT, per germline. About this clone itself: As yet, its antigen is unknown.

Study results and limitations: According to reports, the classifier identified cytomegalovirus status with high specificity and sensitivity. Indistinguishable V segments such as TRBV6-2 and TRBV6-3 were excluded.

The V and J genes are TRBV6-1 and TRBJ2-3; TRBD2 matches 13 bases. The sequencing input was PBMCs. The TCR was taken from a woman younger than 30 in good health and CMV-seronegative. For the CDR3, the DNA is TGTGCCAGCAGTGGACTAGCGGGAGGTAGGGATACGCAGTATTTT. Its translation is CASSGLAGGRDTQYF.